The T cell receptor beta chain described here comes from a study of T cells in Graves' hyperthyroidism and ophthalmopathy. The V gene's germline CDR1 is SGHTA and CDR2 FQGNSA. V was clipped by 0 bases and J by 6 bases, with 10 bases between them. This CDR3 contains 14 residues. Exclusions: uncontrolled infection, other autoimmune disease, pregnancy, lactation. This clonotype was recorded many times. Amplification yielded TCR beta CDR3 regions, with RNA transcripts as the source. The HTBI primer set drove a first-round RT-PCR of the TCR CDR3. TCRdb recomputed calls from the multiplex PCR reads with MiXCR, one row per CDR3 protein. The data contain about 570,000 distinct CDR3 sequences, roughly 50% of them singletons.

The genes are TRBV7-2 and TRBJ2-3; D gene unclear. The sample comprised peripheral blood or thyroid tissue (not recorded which). The receptor's source is an adult woman with Graves' disease, either hyperthyroidism or ophthalmopathy (not recorded which). The CDR3 DNA reads TGTGCCAGCAGCTTAGCGTCCCCGAGGGATACGCAGTATTTT. Amino acids: CASSLASPRDTQYF.